This T cell receptor (beta chain) was captured by sequencing in a study of blood T cell repertoires in COVID-19. Study background: Whether acute or convalescent, the COVID-19 samples came from the United States, Italy and Spain.

Germline trimming cut 4 bases from V and 6 bases from J; bases unmatched to any gene: 10. The CDR3 runs 15 residues. Germline values: CDR1 MDHEN, CDR2 SYDVKM. Original handling: Estimated nucleated cell counts came from reference gene primer amplification. Method: immunoSEQ multiplex PCR; TCRdb's copy keeps in-frame clones and lacks some. V, J and clone size are taken as reported in that table, and D and trimming were inferred from the DNA itself. The data contain roughly 290,000 clones, roughly 89% of them seen just once; the ten biggest clones take up about 1.7%. Those enrolled, adults aged roughly 18 to 95 years, came from about 24 US areas. Cohort allocation depended upon clinical history that participants reported.

This clonotype was sampled from a woman under 30 with acute COVID-19. The chain is built from TRBV28 and TRBJ1-2, with 8 bases aligning to TRBD1. Specimen: PBMCs or T cells enriched from blood (not recorded which). CDR3 residues: CASSSTGGRIDGYTF. The CDR3 DNA is TGTGCCAGCAGTTCCACAGGGGGGCGGATAGATGGCTACACCTTC.